Following are 16 T cell receptor beta chains from one sample sequenced in a study of T cell repertoires in cytomegalovirus infection. No antigen has been assigned to these receptors. TCRdb re-analysed the reads in MiXCR, keeping a single row per CDR3 protein. The sample holds 40,000 to 55,000 distinct CDR3 sequences, roughly 22% seen once. Sequencing used CD8+ T cells from cultured PBMCs, obtained from culture after CMV antigen stimulation. Receptor source: a human donor in good health (CMV status not recorded). Some clones in this sample may be carry-over from other donors' samples.

The chain links TRBV20-1 to TRBJ1-1; D gene ambiguous. The ends were cut back, 6 bases at V and 0 bases at J, with 20 bases in the middle. CDR1 DFQATT and CDR2 SNEGSKA come from the germline V gene (reference sequence). The CDR3 length is 16 residues. CDR3 nucleotides: TGCAGTGCCCCAACCGGAGGGTTCGAGATGAACACTGAAGCTTTCTTT. Translation gives CSAPTGGFEMNTEAFF.

This rearrangement joins TRBV7-6 to TRBJ2-7, with unresolved D. Germline V gene sequence: CDR1 SGHVS, CDR2 FNYEAQ. The CDR3 spans 14 residues. V dropped 5 bases and J dropped 2 bases, with 13 bases sitting between them. CDR3 in amino acids: CASSPYRKTYEQYF. CDR3 DNA: TGTGCCAGCAGCCCTTACCGAAAAACCTACGAGCAGTACTTC. Complete variable domain (other parts from reference TRBV7-6 and TRBJ2-7): GAGVSQSPRYKVTKRGQDVALRCDPISGHVSLYWYRQALGQGPEFLTYFNYEAQQDKSGLPNDRFSAERPEGSISTLTIQRTEQRDSAMYRCASSPYRKTYEQYFGPGTRLTVT.

This clonotype appeared a few times. This rearrangement joins TRBV7-2 to TRBJ1-2; D not resolved. This CDR3 contains 13 residues. Germline lookup yields CDR1 SGHTA and CDR2 FQGNSA. The germline V and J ends were trimmed by 5 bases and 2 bases, with 9 bases remaining between them. Here the CDR3 DNA reads TGTGCCAGCAGCCCTACAGTCAACTATGGCTACACCTTC. Encoded protein: CASSPTVNYGYTF.

This rearrangement joins TRBV6-2 or TRBV6-3 to TRBJ2-1, with D unresolved. The germline V gene encodes CDR1 MNHEY and CDR2 SVGEGT. The CDR3 has 13 residues. V lost 7 bases, J lost 7 bases, and 14 bases lay in between. This CDR3 reads CASKILFENEQFF. CDR3 DNA sequence: TGTGCCAGCAAAATCCTATTTGAGAATGAGCAGTTCTTC.

This clonotype was observed a few times. This chain uses TRBV9 with TRBJ1-1; the D is unclear. Trimming took 3 bases from V and 5 from J, leaving 20 bases between them. CDR1 and CDR2 from the germline V gene are SGDLS and YYNGEE. This CDR3 is 16 amino acids long. The DNA for the CDR3 is TGTGCCAGCAGCGAACGCGGGGAGGGCGGACGGACTGAAGCTTTCTTT. As protein: CASSERGEGGRTEAFF.

This clonotype was observed a handful of times. The V and J genes are TRBV4-3 and TRBJ2-7; TRBD2 agrees at 13 bases. This CDR3 has 15 residues. V gave up 2 bases and J gave up 4 bases; unmatched junction bases: 2. Germline CDR1 reads LGHNA; CDR2 reads YSLEER. CDR3 amino acids: CASSQTSGRAYEQYF. The CDR3 DNA reads as TGCGCCAGCAGCCAAACTAGCGGGAGGGCGTACGAGCAGTACTTC.

The chain is built from TRBV5-4 and TRBJ2-3; tentatively, D is TRBD1 (5 bases). Trimming pared 4 bases from V and 6 bases from J, leaving 9 bases between. The germline V gene has CDR1 SGHNT and CDR2 YYREEE (reference sequence). The CDR3 is made up of 12 amino acids. For the CDR3, the DNA is TGTGCCAGCAGCAATAACAGGGATACGCAGTATTTT. Encoded protein: CASSNNRDTQYF. The full variable domain, with the rest looked up from reference TRBV5-4 and TRBJ2-3, is ETGVTQSPTHLIKTRGQQVTLRCSSQSGHNTVSWYQQALGQGPQFIFQYYREEENGRGNFPPRFSGLQFPNYSSELNVNALELDDSALYLCASSNNRDTQYFGPGTRLTVL.

This clonotype was detected only a few times. The chain joins TRBV4-2 to TRBJ2-1; 10 bases are a match to TRBD2. Germline CDR1 and CDR2: LGHNA and YNFKEQ. This CDR3 region has 16 residues. V was clipped by 6 bases and J by 6 bases; unmatched bases: 11. DNA for the CDR3: TGTGCCAGCAGTTCGCCCCCCAGCGGGGGGGCCAATGAGCAGTTCTTC. Its translation is CASSSPPSGGANEQFF.

As regards this clonotype: The junction departs from the called germline gene at one end, perhaps through a read error. The rearrangement links TRBV7-3 to TRBJ2-1; 12 nucleotides align to TRBD2. The CDR3 has 17 residues. From germline, CDR1 is SGHTA and CDR2 FQGTGA. The CDR3, as DNA: TGTGCCAGCAACTTACCTAGCGGGGGGGTTACCTACAATGAGCAGTTCTTC. The encoded protein is CASNLPSGGVTYNEQFF.

This clonotype was seen a few times. This chain links TRBV7-2 with TRBJ2-1; 11 bases map to TRBD1. Per germline, CDR1 SGHTA and CDR2 FQGNSA. V gave up 5 bases and J gave up 6 bases; unmatched junction bases: 6. This CDR3 region has 15 residues. CDR3 sequence (DNA): TGTGCCAGCAGCCTTGGACAGGGGGCTCGCAATGAGCAGTTCTTC. The encoded protein is CASSLGQGARNEQFF.

This clonotype has a handful of counts. The gene calls are TRBV5-4 and TRBJ2-1, with a weak D call TRBD2 (5 bases). CDR1 is SGHNT, CDR2 YYREEE, per germline (reference sequence). CDR3 length: 15 amino acids. V was cut by 3 bases and J by 2 bases, with 12 bases left in between. CDR3 region: CASSWPRDPYNEQFF. The CDR3 DNA sequence: TGTGCCAGCAGCTGGCCGAGGGATCCCTACAATGAGCAGTTCTTC.

This clonotype was counted only a few times. This chain uses TRBV7-2 with TRBJ2-7; tentatively, D is TRBD2 (5 bases). Between the trimmed V and J ends, which lost 5 bases and 5 bases, there was a span of 16 bases. The CDR3 covers 14 residues. Germline V gene data show CDR1 as SGHTA and CDR2 as FQGNSA. This CDR3 reads CASSPTSAYHEQYF. CDR3 bases: TGTGCCAGCAGCCCCACTAGTGCTTACCACGAGCAGTACTTC.

In this sample, this clonotype turned up a few times. This chain joins TRBV7-2 and TRBJ1-2; maybe TRBD1 (6 bases). The V gene lost 3 bases and the J gene lost 4 bases, with 12 bases spanning the gap. Germline CDR1 reads SGHTA; CDR2 reads FQGNSA. The CDR3 spans 14 residues. CDR3 sequence: CASSFPGASYGYTF. CDR3 DNA: TGTGCCAGCAGCTTTCCGGGGGCGAGCTATGGCTACACCTTC.

The gene calls are TRBV7-6 and TRBJ2-1; TRBD2 matches 9 bases. CDR1 is SGHVS, CDR2 FNYEAQ, per germline. This CDR3 has 17 residues. Trimming took 6 bases from V and 3 from J; bases not matched to a gene: 12. The CDR3 region is CASRGGTSSSHYNEQFF. The CDR3 DNA sequence: TGTGCCAGCAGGGGAGGGACTAGCTCATCGCACTACAATGAGCAGTTCTTC.

This clonotype was counted between two and nine times. The chain employs TRBV27 and TRBJ1-5; weak D call: TRBD1 (6 bases). The CDR3 extends over 15 amino acids. Germline V gene lookup returns CDR1 MNHEY and CDR2 SMNVEV (reference sequence). V lost 4 bases and J 1 base, leaving 11 bases between the germline ends. For the CDR3, the DNA is TGTGCCAGCAGTTCCTCAAGGGGGAGCAATCAGCCCCAGCATTTT. This codes for CASSSSRGSNQPQHF.

The V gene is TRBV10-3, the J gene TRBJ2-5; D might be TRBD1 or TRBD2, each matching 6 bases. V was pared by 5 bases and J by 2 bases, with 12 bases between. The CDR3 is made up of 14 amino acids. Germline V gene sequence: CDR1 ENHRY, CDR2 SYGVKD. CDR3: CAISRGGRQETQYF. As DNA, the CDR3 is TGTGCCATCAGTCGAGGGGGGCGGCAAGAGACCCAGTACTTC.